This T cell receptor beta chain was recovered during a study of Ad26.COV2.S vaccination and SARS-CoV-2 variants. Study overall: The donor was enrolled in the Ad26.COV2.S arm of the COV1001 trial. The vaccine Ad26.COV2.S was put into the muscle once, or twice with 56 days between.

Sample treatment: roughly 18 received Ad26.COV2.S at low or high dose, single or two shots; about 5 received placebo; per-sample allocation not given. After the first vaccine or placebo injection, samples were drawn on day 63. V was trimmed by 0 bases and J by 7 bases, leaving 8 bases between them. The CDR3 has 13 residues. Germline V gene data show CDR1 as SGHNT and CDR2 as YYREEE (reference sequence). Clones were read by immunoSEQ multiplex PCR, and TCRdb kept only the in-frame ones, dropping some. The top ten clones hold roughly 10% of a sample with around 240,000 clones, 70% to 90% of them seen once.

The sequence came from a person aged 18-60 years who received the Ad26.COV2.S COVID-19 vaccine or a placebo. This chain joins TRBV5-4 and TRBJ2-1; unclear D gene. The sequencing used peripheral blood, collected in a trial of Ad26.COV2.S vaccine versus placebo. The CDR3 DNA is TGTGCCAGCAGCTTGGAAAGGGTTAATGAGCAGTTCTTC. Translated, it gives CASSLERVNEQFF.